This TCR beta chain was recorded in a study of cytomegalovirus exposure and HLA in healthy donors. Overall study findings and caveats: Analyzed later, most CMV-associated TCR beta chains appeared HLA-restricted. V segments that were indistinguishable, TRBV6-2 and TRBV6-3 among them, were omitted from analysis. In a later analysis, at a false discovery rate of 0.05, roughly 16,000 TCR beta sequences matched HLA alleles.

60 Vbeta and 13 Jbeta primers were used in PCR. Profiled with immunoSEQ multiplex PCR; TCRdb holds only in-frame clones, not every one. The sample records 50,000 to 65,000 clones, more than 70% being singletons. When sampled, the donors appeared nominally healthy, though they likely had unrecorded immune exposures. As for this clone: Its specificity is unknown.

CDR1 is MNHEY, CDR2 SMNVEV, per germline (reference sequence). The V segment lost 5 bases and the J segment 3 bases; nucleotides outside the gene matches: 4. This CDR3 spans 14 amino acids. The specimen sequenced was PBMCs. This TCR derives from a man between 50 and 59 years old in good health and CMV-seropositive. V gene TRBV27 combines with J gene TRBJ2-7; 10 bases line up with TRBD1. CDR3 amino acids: CASSPGQGDYEQYF. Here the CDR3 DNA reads TGTGCCAGCAGTCCCGGACAGGGGGACTACGAGCAGTACTTC.